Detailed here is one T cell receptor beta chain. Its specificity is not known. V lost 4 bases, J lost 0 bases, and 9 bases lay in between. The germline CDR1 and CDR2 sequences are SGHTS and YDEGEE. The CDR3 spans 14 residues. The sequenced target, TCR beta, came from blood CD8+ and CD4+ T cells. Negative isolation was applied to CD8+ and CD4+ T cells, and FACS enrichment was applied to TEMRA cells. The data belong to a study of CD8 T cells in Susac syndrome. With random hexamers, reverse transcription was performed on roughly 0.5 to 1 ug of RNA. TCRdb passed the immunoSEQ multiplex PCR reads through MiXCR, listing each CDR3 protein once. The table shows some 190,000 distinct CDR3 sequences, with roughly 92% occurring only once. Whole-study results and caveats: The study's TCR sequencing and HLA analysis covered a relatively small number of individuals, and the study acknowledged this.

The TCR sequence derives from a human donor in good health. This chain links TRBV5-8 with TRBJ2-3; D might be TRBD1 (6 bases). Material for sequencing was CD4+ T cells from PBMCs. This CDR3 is CASSPDSSTDTQYF. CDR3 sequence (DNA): TGTGCCAGCAGCCCGGACAGCAGCACAGATACGCAGTATTTT. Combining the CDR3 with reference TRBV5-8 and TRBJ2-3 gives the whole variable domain EAGVTQSPTHLIKTRGQQATLRCSPISGHTSVYWYQQALGLGLQFLLWYDEGEERNRGNFPPRFSGRQFPNYSSELNVNALELEDSALYLCASSPDSSTDTQYFGPGTRLTVL.